A single sample is the source of the 12 T cell receptor beta chains below, sequenced in a study of cytomegalovirus exposure and HLA in healthy donors. The PCR contained 60 Vbeta and 13 Jbeta primers. Using immunoSEQ multiplex PCR, the repertoire was profiled, and TCRdb retains in-frame clones only, with some absent. The sample records roughly 120,000 clones, 80% being singletons. The source material was PBMCs. These receptors came from a man in his fifties in good health and CMV-seronegative.

The rearrangement joins TRBV4-1 to TRBJ2-5; D gene ambiguous. The CDR3 has 14 residues. Trimming shortened V by 0 bases and J by 5 bases, and 10 bases separated the two germline ends. Germline loops: CDR1 MGHRA, CDR2 YSYEKL. The CDR3 loop reads CASSQENQAETQYF. The CDR3, as DNA: TGCGCCAGCAGCCAAGAGAACCAGGCCGAGACCCAGTACTTC.

The V call is TRBV28, the J call TRBJ2-1; TRBD2 matches 7 bases. The germline CDR1 and CDR2 sequences are MDHEN and SYDVKM. With 2 bases clipped from V and 2 bases from J, the junction kept 6 bases outside the gene matches. The CDR3 is made up of 16 amino acids. The CDR3 region has the DNA TGTGCCAGCAGTTTACCATCGGGACTACCCTACAATGAGCAGTTCTTC. Its protein is CASSLPSGLPYNEQFF.

The gene calls are TRBV28 and TRBJ1-4; perhaps TRBD1 as D (5 bases). V lost 2 bases and J 5 bases, leaving 9 bases between the germline ends. The germline CDR1 and CDR2 sequences are MDHEN and SYDVKM. This CDR3 has 14 residues. The CDR3 loop reads CASSLGHQNEKLFF. CDR3 nucleotides: TGTGCCAGCAGTTTAGGACATCAAAATGAAAAACTGTTTTTT.

The chain links TRBV19 to TRBJ1-1, with 7 nucleotides matching TRBD1. The germline gives CDR1 LNHDA, CDR2 SQIVND (reference sequence). V lost 5 bases, J lost 4 bases, and 10 bases stayed unmatched. The CDR3 is made up of 15 amino acids. CDR3 in DNA: TGTGCCAGTAGTCGCTACAGGGGTGCGGGCACTGAAGCTTTCTTT. Protein product: CASSRYRGAGTEAFF.

The gene calls are TRBV7-3 and TRBJ2-6; D ambiguous. The CDR3 extends over 13 amino acids. In germline, CDR1 is SGHTA, CDR2 FQGTGA. V was clipped by 5 bases and J by 4 bases, with 6 bases between them. CDR3: CASSPLGANVLTF. Here the CDR3 DNA reads TGTGCCAGCAGCCCTTTGGGGGCCAACGTCCTGACTTTC.

As for this clone: The junction does not match germline at one end; this may be a read error. This chain links TRBV6-1 with TRBJ2-2; 9 bases agree with TRBD1. Per the germline V gene, CDR1 is MNHNS and CDR2 is SASEGT. The CDR3 spans 16 residues. CDR3 in DNA: TGTGCCCGCAGTGAATACAGGGGGCGAAGTACCGGGGAGCTGTTTTTT. This gives the protein CARSEYRGRSTGELFF.

The chain couples TRBV27 to TRBJ1-6, with a weak D call TRBD1 (5 bases). Germline V gene lookup returns CDR1 MNHEY and CDR2 SMNVEV (reference sequence). The V end was cut by 3 bases, the J end by 6 bases, with 12 bases between. This CDR3 has 15 amino acids. CDR3 nucleotides: TGTGCCAGCAGTTTGCTGGGGCCTGGTAATTCACCCCTCCACTTT. This codes for CASSLLGPGNSPLHF.

The chain recombines TRBV5-5 with TRBJ2-5; D not certain. There are 13 residues in the CDR3. Germline CDR1 reads SGHKS; CDR2 reads YYEKEE (reference sequence). V shed 1 base and J shed 3 bases, with 7 bases lying between them. The CDR3 DNA sequence: TGTGCCAGCAGCTTGATAGTAGAAGAGACCCAGTACTTC. Translating gives CASSLIVEETQYF.

The chain joins TRBV15 to TRBJ2-7; weak D call: TRBD1 (5 bases). The CDR3 has 16 amino acids. The V end lost 0 bases, the J end lost 2 bases, and 14 bases lay between the germline ends. Looked up from germline, CDR1 is LNHNV and CDR2 is YYDKDF (reference sequence). The chain's CDR3 is CATSRDLRQRTYEQYF. CDR3 coding DNA: TGTGCCACCAGCAGAGATCTACGACAGAGAACCTACGAGCAGTACTTC.

The chain links TRBV9 to TRBJ1-3; 8 positions agree with TRBD1. V lost 4 bases and J lost 0; bases outside the gene matches: 9. Per germline, CDR1 SGDLS and CDR2 YYNGEE. The CDR3 loop spans 17 amino acids. Here the CDR3 reads CASSPPRTGLSGNTIYF. DNA of the CDR3: TGTGCCAGCAGCCCCCCCCGGACAGGGCTCTCTGGAAACACCATATATTTT.

This chain connects TRBV6-7 to TRBJ1-5, with D uncertain. TRBV6-7 is noted as an ORF with a role that remains uncertain. V shed 6 bases and J shed 7 bases, with 16 bases lying between them. CDR3 size: 14 residues. The CDR3 coding sequence is TGTGCCAGCAGCCATCGGACTCCAGTACAGCCCCAGCATTTT. This translates into CASSHRTPVQPQHF.

V usage is TRBV15 and J usage is TRBJ2-3; D ambiguous. Germline loops: CDR1 LNHNV, CDR2 YYDKDF (reference sequence). V lost 5 bases and J lost 4, with 10 bases in between. CDR3 length: 13 amino acids. For the CDR3, the DNA is TGTGCCACCAGCGGTAGTGATTCAGATACGCAGTATTTT. Translation: CATSGSDSDTQYF.